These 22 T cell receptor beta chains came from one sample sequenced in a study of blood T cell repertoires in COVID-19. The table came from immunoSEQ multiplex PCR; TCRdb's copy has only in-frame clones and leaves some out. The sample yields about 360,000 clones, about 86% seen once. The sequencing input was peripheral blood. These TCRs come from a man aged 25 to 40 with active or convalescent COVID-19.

CDR3 DNA: TGTGCCAGCAGTTACCCGCAGGGGGCCGATACCTATAATTCACCCCTCCACTTT. It specifies CASSYPQGADTYNSPLHF. The V call is TRBV6-2 or TRBV6-3, the J call TRBJ1-6; 8 nucleotides line up with TRBD1. The CDR3 consists of 18 residues. Germline-derived CDR1 and CDR2 are MNHEY and SVGEGT. V shed 2 bases and J 2 bases; nucleotides not matched to a gene: 8.

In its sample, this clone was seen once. The CDR3, as DNA: TGTGCCAGCAGCCTCGGGAGTTCAGAGTACGAGCAGTACTTC. Translated: CASSLGSSEYEQYF. The chain has TRBV11-3 and TRBJ2-7; TRBD2 is a possible D gene (6 bases). CDR3 length: 14 residues. Germline V CDR1 and CDR2: SGHNT, YENEEA. Trimming stripped 5 bases from V and 4 bases from J, with 15 bases between. The full variable domain, rest sourced from reference TRBV11-3 and TRBJ2-7, is EAGVVQSPRYKIIEKKQPVAFWCNPISGHNTLYWYLQNLGQGPELLIRYENEEAVDDSQLPKDRFSAERLKGVDSTLKIQPAELGDSAVYLCASSLGSSEYEQYFGPGTRLTVT.

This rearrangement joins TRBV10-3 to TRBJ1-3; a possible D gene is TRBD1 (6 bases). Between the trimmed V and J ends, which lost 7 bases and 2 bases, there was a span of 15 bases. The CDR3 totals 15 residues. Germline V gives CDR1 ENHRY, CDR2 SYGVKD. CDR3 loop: CAITSTGGPGNTIYF. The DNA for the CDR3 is TGTGCCATCACTTCGACAGGCGGCCCTGGAAACACCATATATTTT.

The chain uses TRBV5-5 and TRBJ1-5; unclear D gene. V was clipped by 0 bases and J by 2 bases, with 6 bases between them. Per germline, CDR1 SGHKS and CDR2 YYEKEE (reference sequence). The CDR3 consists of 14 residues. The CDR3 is CASSLEEGNQPQHF. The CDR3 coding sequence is TGTGCCAGCAGCTTGGAGGAGGGCAATCAGCCCCAGCATTTT.

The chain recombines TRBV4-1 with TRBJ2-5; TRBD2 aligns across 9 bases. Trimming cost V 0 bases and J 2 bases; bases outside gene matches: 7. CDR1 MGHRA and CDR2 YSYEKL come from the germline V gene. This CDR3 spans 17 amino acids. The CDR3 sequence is CASSQDSLAGTQETQYF. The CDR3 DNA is TGCGCCAGCAGCCAAGATTCCCTAGCGGGAACTCAAGAGACCCAGTACTTC.

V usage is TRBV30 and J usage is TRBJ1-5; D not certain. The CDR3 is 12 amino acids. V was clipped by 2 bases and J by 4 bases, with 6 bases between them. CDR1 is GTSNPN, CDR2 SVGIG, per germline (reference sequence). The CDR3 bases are TGTGCCTGGAGTAGAGGGAATCAGCCCCAGCATTTT. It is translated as CAWSRGNQPQHF.

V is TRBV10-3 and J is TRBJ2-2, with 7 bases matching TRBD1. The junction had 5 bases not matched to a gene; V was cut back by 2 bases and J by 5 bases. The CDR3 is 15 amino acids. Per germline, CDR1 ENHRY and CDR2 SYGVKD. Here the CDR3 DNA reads TGTGCCATCAGTGAGAGGGGGCCCCCAACCGGGGAGCTGTTTTTT. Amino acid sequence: CAISERGPPTGELFF.

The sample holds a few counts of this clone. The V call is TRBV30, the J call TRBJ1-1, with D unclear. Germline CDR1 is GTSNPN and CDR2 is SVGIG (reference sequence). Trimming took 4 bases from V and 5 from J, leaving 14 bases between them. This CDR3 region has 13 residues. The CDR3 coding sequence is TGTGCCTGGACTCCCCGTCGGAGAACTGAAGCTTTCTTT. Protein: CAWTPRRRTEAFF.

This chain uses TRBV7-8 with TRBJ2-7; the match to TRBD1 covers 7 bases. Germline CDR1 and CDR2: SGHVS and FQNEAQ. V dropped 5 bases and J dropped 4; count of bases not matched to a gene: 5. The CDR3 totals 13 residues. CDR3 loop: CASSKGQIYEQYF. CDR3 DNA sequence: TGTGCCAGCAGCAAGGGACAGATTTACGAGCAGTACTTC.

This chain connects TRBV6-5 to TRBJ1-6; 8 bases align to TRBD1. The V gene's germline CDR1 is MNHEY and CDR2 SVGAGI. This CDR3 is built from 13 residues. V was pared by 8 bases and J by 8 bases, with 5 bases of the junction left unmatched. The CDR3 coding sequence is TGTGCCAGCGATTTGGACAGGGATTCACCCCTCCACTTT. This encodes CASDLDRDSPLHF.

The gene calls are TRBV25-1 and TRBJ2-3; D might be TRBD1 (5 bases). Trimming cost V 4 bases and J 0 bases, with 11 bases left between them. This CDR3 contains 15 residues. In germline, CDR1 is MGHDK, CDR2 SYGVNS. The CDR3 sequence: CASSARGGSTDTQYF. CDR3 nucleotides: TGTGCCAGCAGTGCTAGGGGTGGTAGCACAGATACGCAGTATTTT.

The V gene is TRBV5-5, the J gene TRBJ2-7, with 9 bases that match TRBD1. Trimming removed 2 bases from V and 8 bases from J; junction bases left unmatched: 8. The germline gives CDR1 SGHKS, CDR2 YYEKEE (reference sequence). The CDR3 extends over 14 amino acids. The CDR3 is CASSLGTGRAKQYF. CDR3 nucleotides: TGTGCCAGCAGCTTAGGGACAGGGCGGGCTAAGCAGTACTTC.

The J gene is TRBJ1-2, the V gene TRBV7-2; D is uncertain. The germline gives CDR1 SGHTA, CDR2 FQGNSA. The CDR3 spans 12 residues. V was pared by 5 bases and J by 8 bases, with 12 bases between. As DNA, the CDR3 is TGTGCCAGCAGCAACGCCCAGAGGGGCTACACCTTC. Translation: CASSNAQRGYTF. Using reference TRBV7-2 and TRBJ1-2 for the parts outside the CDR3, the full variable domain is GAGVSQSPSNKVTEKGKDVELRCDPISGHTALYWYRQSLGQGLEFLIYFQGNSAPDKSGLPSDRFSAERTGGSVSTLTIQRTQQEDSAVYLCASSNAQRGYTFGSGTRLTVV.

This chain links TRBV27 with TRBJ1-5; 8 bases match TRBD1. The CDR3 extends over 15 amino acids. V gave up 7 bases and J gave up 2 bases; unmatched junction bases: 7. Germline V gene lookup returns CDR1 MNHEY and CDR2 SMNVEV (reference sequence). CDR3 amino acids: CASTLDRGRNQPQHF. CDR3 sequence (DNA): TGTGCCAGCACCTTAGACAGGGGACGCAATCAGCCCCAGCATTTT.

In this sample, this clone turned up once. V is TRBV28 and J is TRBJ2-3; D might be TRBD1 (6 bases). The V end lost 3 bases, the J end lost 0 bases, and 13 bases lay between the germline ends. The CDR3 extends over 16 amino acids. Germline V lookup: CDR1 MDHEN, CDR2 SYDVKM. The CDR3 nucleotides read TGTGCCAGCAGTTTGGGGGCAGGGGTGAGCACAGATACGCAGTATTTT. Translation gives CASSLGAGVSTDTQYF.

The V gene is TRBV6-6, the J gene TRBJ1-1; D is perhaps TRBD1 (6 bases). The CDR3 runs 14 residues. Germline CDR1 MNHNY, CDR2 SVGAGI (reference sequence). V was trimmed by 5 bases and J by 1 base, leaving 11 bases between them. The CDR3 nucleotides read TGTGCCAGCAGTCCCAGGGGCACGAACACTGAAGCTTTCTTT. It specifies CASSPRGTNTEAFF.

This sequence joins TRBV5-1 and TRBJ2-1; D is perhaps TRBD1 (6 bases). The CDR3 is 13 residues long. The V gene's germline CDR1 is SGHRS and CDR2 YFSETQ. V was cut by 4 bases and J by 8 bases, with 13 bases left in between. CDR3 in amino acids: CASSISQGYEQFF. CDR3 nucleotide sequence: TGCGCCAGCAGCATCTCCCAGGGGTATGAGCAGTTCTTC.

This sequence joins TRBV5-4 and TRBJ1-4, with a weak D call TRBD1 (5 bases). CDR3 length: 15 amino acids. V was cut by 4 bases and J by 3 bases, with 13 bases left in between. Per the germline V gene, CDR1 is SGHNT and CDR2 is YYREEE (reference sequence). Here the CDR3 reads CASSRGTDPNEKLFF. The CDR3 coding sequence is TGTGCCAGCAGCCGCGGGACGGACCCTAATGAAAAACTGTTTTTT.

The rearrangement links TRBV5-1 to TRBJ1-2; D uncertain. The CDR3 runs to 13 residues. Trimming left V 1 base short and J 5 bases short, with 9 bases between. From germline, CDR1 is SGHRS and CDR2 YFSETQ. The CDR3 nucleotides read TGCGCCAGCAGCTTGACCGTGGAGTATGGCTACACCTTC. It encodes CASSLTVEYGYTF.

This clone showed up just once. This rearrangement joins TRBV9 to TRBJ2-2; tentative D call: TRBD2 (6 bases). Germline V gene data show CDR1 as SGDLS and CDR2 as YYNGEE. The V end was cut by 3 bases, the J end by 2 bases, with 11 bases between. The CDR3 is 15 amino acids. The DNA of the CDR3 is TGTGCCAGCAGCGCCGAGGGACTTAACACCGGGGAGCTGTTTTTT. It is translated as CASSAEGLNTGELFF.

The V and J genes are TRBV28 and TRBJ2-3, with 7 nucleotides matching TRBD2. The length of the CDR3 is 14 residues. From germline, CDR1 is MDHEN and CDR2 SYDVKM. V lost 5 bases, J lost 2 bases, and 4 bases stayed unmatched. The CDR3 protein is CASSPGTNTDTQYF. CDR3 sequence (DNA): TGTGCCAGCAGTCCGGGGACTAACACAGATACGCAGTATTTT.

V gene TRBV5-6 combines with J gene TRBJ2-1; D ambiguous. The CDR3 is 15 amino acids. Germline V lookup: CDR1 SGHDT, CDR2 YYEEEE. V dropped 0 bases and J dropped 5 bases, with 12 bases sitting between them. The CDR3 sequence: CASSLGGFADNEQFF. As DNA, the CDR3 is TGTGCCAGCAGCTTGGGAGGATTTGCGGACAATGAGCAGTTCTTC. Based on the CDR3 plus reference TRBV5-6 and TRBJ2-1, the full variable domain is DAGVTQSPTHLIKTRGQQVTLRCSPKSGHDTVSWYQQALGQGPQFIFQYYEEEERQRGNFPDRFSGHQFPNYSSELNVNALLLGDSALYLCASSLGGFADNEQFFGPGTRLTVL.